This T cell receptor beta chain was identified during a study of prognosis after radiotherapy for stage I lung cancer (dated by TCRdb to the early 2020s). About the full investigation: Between early 2018 and 2019, 15 to 20 patients with stage I NSCLC were enrolled in Nanjing, China. About 14 patients presented with newly diagnosed primary stage I lung tumors, and several carried oligometastatic NSCLC following surgical resection of the primary tumor. All patients were considered medically inoperable, owing to comorbidities in around eleven and refusal of surgery in about seven. Ages in the cohort of 10 to 15 men and a handful of women ranged from about 50 to 85 years, with a median of 74. Some 11 patients had adenocarcinoma and seven had squamous cell carcinoma as the tumor histology. SBRT was given in 3 to 5 fractions with a biologically effective dose of at least 100 Gy, using image-guided IMRT or VMAT. No patient received concurrent therapy alongside SBRT. After SBRT, distant metastases developed in about 20% of the 19 patients at a median of approximately seven months, while the remaining 15 patients had no significant progression. The study profiled peripheral blood TCR beta repertoires from stage I NSCLC patients before and after stereotactic body radiotherapy and related them to distant failure. The study took one blood sample before SBRT and one after SBRT from each of 19 patients and sequenced all 40 or so samples.

About this clonotype: This clone's antigen is unknown. Base qualities are not recorded, but no much larger clone differs from it by a single base.

All patients had node-negative disease on CT and PET/CT, and none had a history of other malignancies or had previously received chemotherapy or radiotherapy. At each of two time points, 6 to 7.5 milliliters of peripheral venous blood were collected in EDTA tubes. Ficoll-Paque Plus density-gradient centrifugation was used to isolate PBMCs. Immediately after collection, samples were stored at -80 degrees C until analysis. Overall results and qualifications from the work: Post-SBRT Shannon entropy and its change from baseline were lower in patients who developed distant metastases; baseline Shannon entropy was not associated with metastases. Whether the expanded TCR clones were tumor-specific was not determined. The study was limited by its small cohort and short follow-up, and the findings require independent validation. Unique TCR clone counts fell after SBRT (median 10,088 before versus about 7,100 after; Wilcoxon paired P=0.011). None of the reported P values were adjusted for multiple comparisons. TRBV and TRBJ usage frequencies reportedly varied with metastasis status, involving two V genes at baseline and roughly 9 V and two J genes after SBRT.

Two rounds of multiplex PCR on genomic DNA were used to amplify the TCR beta CDR3 region. In the first PCR round, primers specific to each TRBV and TRBJ gene were used, and the primer sequences were filed in Chinese patent CN105087789A. The second PCR round used universal primers. The Roche High Pure PCR Template Preparation Kit was used to extract genomic DNA from frozen PBMCs. An Illumina HiSeq 3000 was used to sequence the libraries paired-end with 151 bp reads. The original methods were these. Raw reads lacking the multiplex PCR primer sequences were removed with CutAdapt. Using PEAR, the high-quality paired reads were merged into contigs. By aligning each contig to reference sequences, MiXCR assigned the TRB V, D and J gene segments to that contig. To remove sequencing errors, CDR3 sequences were clustered according to base quality and sequence similarity. Diversity was measured as Shannon entropy normalized by the natural log of productive TCR sequence number. One minus Shannon entropy divided by the natural log of the number of unique clonotypes was used as the definition of clonality. The Youden index of ROC curves was used to select progression-free survival cut-offs for repertoire metrics, and analyses were performed in R 3.5.3. TCRdb itself trimmed the public reads at Q25 with fastp, ran MiXCR and retained productive beta chains. Each record represents a unique CDR3 protein, reported with the most common genes and DNA among its rows. TCRdb's processing, not the authors' own work, is the source of the V and J calls. The sample data list over 10,000 distinct CDR3 sequences, and about 50% of these were observed just once. The ten top clones hold 25% to 35% of the sample.

This clonotype was sampled from a donor aged 50 or older with non-small cell lung cancer. The sample consisted of PBMCs, taken before or after stereotactic body radiation therapy (not recorded which).

The CDR3 region: CSGMTSGPNNEQFF. The nucleotide sequence reads TGCAGTGGAATGACTAGCGGCCCTAACAATGAGCAGTTCTTC. The rearranged segments are TRBV20-1 and TRBJ2-1; TRBD2 aligns with 9 central bases. CDR1 DFQATT and CDR2 SNEGSKA are derived from the germline V gene (reference sequence). Unmatched junction bases come to 9, with V trimmed by 7 bases and J by 5 bases. Inclusive of the bounding cysteine and phenylalanine, the CDR3 is 14 residues long. Only the CDR3 region is kept as DNA, spanning 42 bases read in frame from base 1.